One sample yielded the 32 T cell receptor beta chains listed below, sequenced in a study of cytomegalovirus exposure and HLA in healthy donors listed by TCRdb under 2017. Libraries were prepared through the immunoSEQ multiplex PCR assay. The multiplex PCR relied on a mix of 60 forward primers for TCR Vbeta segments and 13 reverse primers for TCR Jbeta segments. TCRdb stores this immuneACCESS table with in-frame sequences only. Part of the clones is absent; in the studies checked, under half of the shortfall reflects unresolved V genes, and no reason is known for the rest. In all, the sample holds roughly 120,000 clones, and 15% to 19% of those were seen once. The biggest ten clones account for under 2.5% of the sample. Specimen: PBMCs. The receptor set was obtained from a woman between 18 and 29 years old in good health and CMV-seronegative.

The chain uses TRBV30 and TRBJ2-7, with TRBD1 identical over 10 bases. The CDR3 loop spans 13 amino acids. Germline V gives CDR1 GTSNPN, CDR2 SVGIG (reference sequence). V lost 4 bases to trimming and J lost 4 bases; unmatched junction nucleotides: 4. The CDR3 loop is CAWMGQGMYEQYF. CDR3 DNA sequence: TGTGCCTGGATGGGACAGGGGATGTACGAGCAGTACTTC.

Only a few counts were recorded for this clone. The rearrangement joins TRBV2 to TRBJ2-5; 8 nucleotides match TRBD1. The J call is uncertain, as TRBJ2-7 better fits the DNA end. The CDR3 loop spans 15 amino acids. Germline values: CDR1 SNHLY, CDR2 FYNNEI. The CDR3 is CASSDGDRLPYEQYF. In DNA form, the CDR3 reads TGTGCCAGCAGTGACGGGGACAGGTTGCCCTACGAGCAGTACTTC.

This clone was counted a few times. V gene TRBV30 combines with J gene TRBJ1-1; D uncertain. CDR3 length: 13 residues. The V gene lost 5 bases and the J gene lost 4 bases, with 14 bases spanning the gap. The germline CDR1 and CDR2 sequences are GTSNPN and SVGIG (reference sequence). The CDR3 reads CAWGSSAGTEAFF. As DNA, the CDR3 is TGTGCCTGGGGCAGTTCGGCGGGCACTGAAGCTTTCTTT.

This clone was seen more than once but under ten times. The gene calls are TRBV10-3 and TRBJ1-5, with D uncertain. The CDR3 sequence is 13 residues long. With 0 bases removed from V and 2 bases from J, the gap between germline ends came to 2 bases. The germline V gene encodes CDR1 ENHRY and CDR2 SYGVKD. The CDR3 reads CAISESGNQPQHF. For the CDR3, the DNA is TGTGCCATCAGTGAGTCCGGCAATCAGCCCCAGCATTTT.

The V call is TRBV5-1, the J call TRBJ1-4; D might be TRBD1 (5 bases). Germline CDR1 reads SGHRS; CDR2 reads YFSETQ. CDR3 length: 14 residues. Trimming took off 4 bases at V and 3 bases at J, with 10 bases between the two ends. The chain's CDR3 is CASSLDRPNEKLFF. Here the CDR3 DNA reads TGCGCCAGCAGCCTAGACAGACCTAATGAAAAACTGTTTTTT.

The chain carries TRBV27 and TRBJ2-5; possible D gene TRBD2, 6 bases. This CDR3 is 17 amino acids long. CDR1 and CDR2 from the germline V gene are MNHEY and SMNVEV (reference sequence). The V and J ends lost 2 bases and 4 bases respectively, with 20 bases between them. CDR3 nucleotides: TGTGCCAGCAGTTTAATCAGCCCCGGAGGGGTACGAGAGACCCAGTACTTC. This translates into CASSLISPGGVRETQYF.

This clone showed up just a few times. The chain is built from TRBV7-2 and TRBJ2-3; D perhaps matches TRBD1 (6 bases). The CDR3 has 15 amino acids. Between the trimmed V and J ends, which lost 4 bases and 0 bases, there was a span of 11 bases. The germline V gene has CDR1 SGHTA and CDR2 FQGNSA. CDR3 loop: CASSSAGVSTDTQYF. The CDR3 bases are TGTGCCAGCAGCTCAGCAGGGGTTAGCACAGATACGCAGTATTTT.

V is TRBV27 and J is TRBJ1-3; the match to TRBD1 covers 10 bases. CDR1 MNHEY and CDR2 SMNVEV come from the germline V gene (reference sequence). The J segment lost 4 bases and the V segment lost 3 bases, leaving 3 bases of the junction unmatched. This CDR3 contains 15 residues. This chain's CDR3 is CASSLTGGSGNTIYF. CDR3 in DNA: TGTGCCAGCAGTTTGACAGGGGGCTCGGGAAACACCATATATTTT.

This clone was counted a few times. As DNA, the CDR3 is TGTGCCAGCAGCTTCGGGATACAGTACGAGCAGTACTTC. Translating gives CASSFGIQYEQYF. The genes are TRBV7-8 and TRBJ2-7; a possible D gene is TRBD2 (5 bases). CDR1 and CDR2 from the germline V gene are SGHVS and FQNEAQ. The V gene lost 3 bases and the J gene lost 4 bases, with 10 bases spanning the gap. This CDR3 comprises 13 residues.

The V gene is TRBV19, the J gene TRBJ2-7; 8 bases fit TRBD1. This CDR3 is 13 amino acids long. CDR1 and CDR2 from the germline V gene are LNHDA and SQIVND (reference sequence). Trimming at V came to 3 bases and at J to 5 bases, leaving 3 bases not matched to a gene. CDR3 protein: CASSMGQADEQYF. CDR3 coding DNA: TGTGCCAGTAGTATGGGACAGGCGGACGAGCAGTACTTC.

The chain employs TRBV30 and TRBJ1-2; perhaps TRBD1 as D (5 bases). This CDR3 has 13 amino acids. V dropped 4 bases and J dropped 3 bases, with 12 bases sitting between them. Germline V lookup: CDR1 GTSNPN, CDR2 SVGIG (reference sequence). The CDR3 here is CAWTRTRYYGYTF. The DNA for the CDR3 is TGTGCCTGGACGCGGACACGATACTATGGCTACACCTTC.

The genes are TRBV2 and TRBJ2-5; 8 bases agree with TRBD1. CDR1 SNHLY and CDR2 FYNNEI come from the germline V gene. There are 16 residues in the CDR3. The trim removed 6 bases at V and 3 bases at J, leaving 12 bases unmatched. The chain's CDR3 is CASSVTGTGYEETQYF. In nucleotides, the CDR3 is TGTGCCAGCAGCGTTACCGGGACAGGATACGAAGAGACCCAGTACTTC.

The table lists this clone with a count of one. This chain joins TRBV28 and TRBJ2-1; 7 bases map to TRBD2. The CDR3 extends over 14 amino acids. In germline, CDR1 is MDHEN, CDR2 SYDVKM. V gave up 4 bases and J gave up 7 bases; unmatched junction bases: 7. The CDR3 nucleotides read TGTGCCAGCAGTTCCCCCGGACTAGGAAATGAGCAGTTCTTC. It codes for CASSSPGLGNEQFF.

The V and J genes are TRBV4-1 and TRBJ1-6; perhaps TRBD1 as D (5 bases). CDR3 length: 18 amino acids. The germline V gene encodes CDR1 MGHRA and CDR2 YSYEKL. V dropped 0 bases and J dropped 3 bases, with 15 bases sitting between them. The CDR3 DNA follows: TGCGCCAGCAGCCAAGACGTCGCGGGGCAGGGCTATAATTCACCCCTCCACTTT. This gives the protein CASSQDVAGQGYNSPLHF.

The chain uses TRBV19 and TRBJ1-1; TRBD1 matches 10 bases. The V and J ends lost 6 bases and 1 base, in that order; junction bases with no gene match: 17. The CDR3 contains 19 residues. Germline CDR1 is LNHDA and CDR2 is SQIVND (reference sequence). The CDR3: CASSPERSRDRGSNTEAFF. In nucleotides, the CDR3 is TGTGCCAGTAGCCCCGAGAGGTCCCGGGACAGGGGTTCGAACACTGAAGCTTTCTTT.

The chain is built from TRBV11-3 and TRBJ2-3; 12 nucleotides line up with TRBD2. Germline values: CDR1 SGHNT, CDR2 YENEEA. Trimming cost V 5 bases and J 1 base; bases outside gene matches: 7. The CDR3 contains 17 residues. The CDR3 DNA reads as TGTGCCAGCAGCACCCGGACTAGCGGGGTGGGCACAGATACGCAGTATTTT. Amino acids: CASSTRTSGVGTDTQYF.

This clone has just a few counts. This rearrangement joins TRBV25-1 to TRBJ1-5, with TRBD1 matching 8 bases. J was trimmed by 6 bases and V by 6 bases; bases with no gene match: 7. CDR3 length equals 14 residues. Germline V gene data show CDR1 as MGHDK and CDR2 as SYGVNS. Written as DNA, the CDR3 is TGTGCCAGCAGCACCGGACAGGGTCGTCAGCCCCAGCATTTT. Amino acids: CASSTGQGRQPQHF.

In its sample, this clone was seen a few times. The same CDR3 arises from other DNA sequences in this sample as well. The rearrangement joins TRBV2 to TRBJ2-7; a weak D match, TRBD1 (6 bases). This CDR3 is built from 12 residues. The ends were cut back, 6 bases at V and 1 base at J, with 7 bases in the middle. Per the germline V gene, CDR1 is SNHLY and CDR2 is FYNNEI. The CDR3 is CASRQGSYEQYF. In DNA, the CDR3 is TGTGCCAGCAGGCAGGGGTCCTACGAGCAGTACTTC.

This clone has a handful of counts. CDR3 in amino acids: CASSLLAGEINEQFF. Written as DNA, the CDR3 is TGTGCCAGCAGCTTACTAGCGGGAGAGATCAATGAGCAGTTCTTC. The chain couples TRBV11-3 to TRBJ2-1; 10 bases map to TRBD2. Germline V gene data show CDR1 as SGHNT and CDR2 as YENEEA. The CDR3 has 15 residues. Unmatched junction bases numbered 4, after V lost 2 bases and J lost 6 bases.

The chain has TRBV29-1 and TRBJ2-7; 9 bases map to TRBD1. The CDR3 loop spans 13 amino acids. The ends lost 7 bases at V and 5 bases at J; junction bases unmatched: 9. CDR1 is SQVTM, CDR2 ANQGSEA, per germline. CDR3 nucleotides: TGCAGCGCCCCGGGACAGGGACTTGACGAGCAGTACTTC. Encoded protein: CSAPGQGLDEQYF.

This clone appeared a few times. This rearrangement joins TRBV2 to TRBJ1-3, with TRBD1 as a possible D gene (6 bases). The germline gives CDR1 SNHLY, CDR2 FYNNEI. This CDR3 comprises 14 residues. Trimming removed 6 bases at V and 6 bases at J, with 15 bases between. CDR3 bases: TGTGCCAGCAGGTACGGGACACCTGAAAACACCATATATTTT. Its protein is CASRYGTPENTIYF.

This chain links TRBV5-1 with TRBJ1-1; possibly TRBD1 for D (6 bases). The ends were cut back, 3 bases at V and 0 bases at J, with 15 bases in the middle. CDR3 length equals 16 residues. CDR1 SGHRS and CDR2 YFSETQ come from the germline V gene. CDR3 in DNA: TGCGCCAGCAGCTGGGTGGGGGGGGCCGTGAACACTGAAGCTTTCTTT. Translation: CASSWVGGAVNTEAFF.

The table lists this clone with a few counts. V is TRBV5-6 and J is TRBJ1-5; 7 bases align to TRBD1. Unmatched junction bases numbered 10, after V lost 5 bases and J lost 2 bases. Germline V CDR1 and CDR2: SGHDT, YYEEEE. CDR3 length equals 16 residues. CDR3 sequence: CASSLRRQGGNQPQHF. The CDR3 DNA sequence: TGTGCCAGCAGTTTGCGTCGACAGGGCGGCAATCAGCCCCAGCATTTT.

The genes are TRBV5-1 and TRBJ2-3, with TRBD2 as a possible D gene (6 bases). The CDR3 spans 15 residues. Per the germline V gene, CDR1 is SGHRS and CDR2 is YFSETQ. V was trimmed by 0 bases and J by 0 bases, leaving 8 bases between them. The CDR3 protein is CASSLAGTSTDTQYF. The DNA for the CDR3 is TGCGCCAGCAGCTTGGCCGGGACTAGCACAGATACGCAGTATTTT. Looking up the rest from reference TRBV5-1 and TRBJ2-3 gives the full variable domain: KAGVTQTPRYLIKTRGQQVTLSCSPISGHRSVSWYQQTPGQGLQFLFEYFSETQRNKGNFPGRFSGRQFSNSRSEMNVSTLELGDSALYLCASSLAGTSTDTQYFGPGTRLTVL.

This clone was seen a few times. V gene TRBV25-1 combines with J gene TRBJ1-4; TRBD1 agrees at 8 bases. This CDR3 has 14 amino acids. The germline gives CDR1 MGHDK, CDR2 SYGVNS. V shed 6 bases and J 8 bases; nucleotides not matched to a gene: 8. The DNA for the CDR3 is TGTGCCAGCAGCCTGACAGGGGTAAGCGAAAAACTGTTTTTT. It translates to CASSLTGVSEKLFF. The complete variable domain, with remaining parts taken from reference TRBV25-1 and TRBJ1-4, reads EADIYQTPRYLVIGTGKKITLECSQTMGHDKMYWYQQDPGMELHLIHYSYGVNSTEKGDLSSESTVSRIRTEHFPLTLESARPSHTSQYLCASSLTGVSEKLFFGSGTQLSVL.

CDR3 nucleotide sequence: TGTGCCAGCAGCCACTCAGATACGCAGTATTTT. Its protein is CASSHSDTQYF. V usage is TRBV14 and J usage is TRBJ2-3; D unresolved. Germline V gives CDR1 SGHDN, CDR2 FVKESK. This CDR3 spans 11 amino acids. Deletions cut 3 bases from V and 4 bases from J, with 2 bases between.

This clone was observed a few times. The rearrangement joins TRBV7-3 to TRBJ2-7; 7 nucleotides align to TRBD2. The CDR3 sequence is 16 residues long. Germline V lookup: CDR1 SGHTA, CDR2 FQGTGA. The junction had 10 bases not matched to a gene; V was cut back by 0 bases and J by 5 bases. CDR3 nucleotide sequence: TGTGCCAGCAGCTTAACGTCGACTAGCCCCTTGAACGAGCAGTACTTC. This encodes CASSLTSTSPLNEQYF.

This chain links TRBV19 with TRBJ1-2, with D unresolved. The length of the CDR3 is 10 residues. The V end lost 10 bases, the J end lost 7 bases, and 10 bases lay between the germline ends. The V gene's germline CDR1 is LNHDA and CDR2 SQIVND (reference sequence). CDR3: CATHSVGYTF. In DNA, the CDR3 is TGTGCCACCCATTCGGTTGGCTACACCTTC.

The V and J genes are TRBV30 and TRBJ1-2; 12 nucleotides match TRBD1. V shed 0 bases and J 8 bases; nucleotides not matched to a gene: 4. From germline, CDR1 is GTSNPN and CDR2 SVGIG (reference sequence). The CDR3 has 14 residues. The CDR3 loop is CAWSVQGTGGGYTF. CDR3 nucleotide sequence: TGTGCCTGGAGTGTACAAGGGACAGGGGGCGGCTACACCTTC.

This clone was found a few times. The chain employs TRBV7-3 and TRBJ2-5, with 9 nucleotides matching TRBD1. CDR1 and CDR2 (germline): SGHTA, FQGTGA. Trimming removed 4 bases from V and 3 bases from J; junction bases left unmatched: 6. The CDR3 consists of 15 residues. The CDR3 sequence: CASSSTGTGKETQYF. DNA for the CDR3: TGTGCCAGCAGCTCGACCGGGACAGGGAAAGAGACCCAGTACTTC.

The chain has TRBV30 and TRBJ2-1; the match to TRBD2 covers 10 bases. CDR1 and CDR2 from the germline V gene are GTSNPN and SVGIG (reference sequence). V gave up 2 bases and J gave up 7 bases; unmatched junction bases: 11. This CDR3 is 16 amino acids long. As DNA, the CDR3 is TGTGCCTGGAGTCCCCCTCTAGCGGGAGCCGTGAATGAGCAGTTCTTC. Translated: CAWSPPLAGAVNEQFF.

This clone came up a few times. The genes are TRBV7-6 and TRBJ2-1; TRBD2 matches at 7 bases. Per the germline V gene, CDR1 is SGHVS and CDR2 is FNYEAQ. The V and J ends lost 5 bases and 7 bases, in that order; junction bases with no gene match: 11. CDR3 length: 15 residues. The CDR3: CASSISGLEWNEQFF. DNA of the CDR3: TGTGCCAGCAGCATTAGCGGGTTGGAGTGGAATGAGCAGTTCTTC.